The subject of this entry is one T cell receptor (beta chain). These data come from a study of blood T cell repertoires in COVID-19. Study context: The United States, Italy and Spain supplied acute and convalescent COVID-19 samples. T cells, B-cell-depleted T cells, or PBMCs provided the cDNA or gDNA that served as material.

Germline CDR1 reads ENHRY; CDR2 reads SYGVKD. CDR3 length: 13 amino acids. Trimming shortened V by 4 bases and J by 12 bases, and 15 bases separated the two germline ends. Authors' processing steps: Using reference gene primer amplification, nucleated cell counts were estimated. Only in-frame clones appear in the TCRdb table, and some are missing; sequencing was by immunoSEQ multiplex PCR. The V and J calls and clone size were taken over from that table, and D and trimming were inferred from the DNA. The table lists more than 200,000 clones, roughly 84% of them singletons, with 4.4% in the top ten. The receptor was isolated from a man aged 50 or older with active or convalescent COVID-19. Sequenced material: peripheral blood. The V and J genes are TRBV10-3 and TRBJ1-4; D not certain. CDR3 sequence (DNA): TGTGCCATCAGTGGACCCAACTCCCAGGAACTGTTTTTT. Translating it yields CAISGPNSQELFF.